This paragraph reports one T cell receptor (beta chain). Its antigen is not identified. Per donor there was one draw, yielding a blood sample of approximately 2.4 ml. With no T cell sorting beforehand, total RNA was isolated from whole blood. These data are taken from a study of monozygotic twins with inflammatory bowel disease. Researchers ran eight separate cDNA reactions for each sample. TCRdb derives one entry per CDR3 protein from the 5' RACE reads, leaving out DNA. This sample's clone table lists 210,000 or so distinct CDR3 sequences. This CDR3 spans 15 amino acids. Per germline, CDR1 MGHRA and CDR2 YSYEKL. General study findings and limits: The inverse Simpson measure of TCRbeta diversity was lower in IBD patients than in healthy co-twins.

The sequence came from a human donor with ulcerative colitis or Crohn's disease, or a healthy co-twin of an affected twin (not recorded which). The chain joins TRBV4-1 to TRBJ2-7. The sequenced material came from blood. The CDR3 is CASSQAIHPAYEQYF.